This paragraph covers one T cell receptor (beta chain) sequence. It has no known antigen specificity. No much larger clone exists at a distance of one base, and base qualities are not known. This specimen comes from a study of CD8+ T cells in alopecia areata (dated by TCRdb to the late 2010s). Regarding the study in general: The treated patients took part in an open-label pilot trial in which moderate-to-severe alopecia areata was treated with oral tofacitinib at 5 to 10 mg twice daily. In humans, TCRbeta sequencing was performed on scalp tissue and on sorted CD4+ and CD8+ peripheral blood T cells from healthy controls and from patients with patchy or totalis/universalis alopecia areata. RNA was obtained with the PAXgene miRNA kit for fixed scalp, the miRNeasy kit for PBMCs, and the RNeasy kit for mouse skin. Clonality in the scalp was compared among normal scalp (n=4), patchy alopecia areata scalp (n=8), and alopecia totalis/universalis scalp (n=8). Tofacitinib was given for 6 to 18 months, followed by 6 months of follow-up off drug to assess delayed response and recurrence. Tofacitinib-treated patients had biopsies at baseline and at 4 and 24 weeks of treatment, with a later scalp biopsy in several patients. TCRbeta CDR3 regions were amplified by immunoSEQ multiplex PCR using 35 Vbeta forward and 13 Jbeta reverse primers. In both human patients and the C3H/HeJ mouse model, the study applied high-throughput TCRbeta sequencing to look at T cell clonal expansion in alopecia areata. For the treated patients, the SALT score, which quantifies what percentage of scalp surface area is affected, served as the measure of disease severity. Summary of the overall study and its limitations: Many expanded lesional clones were found to persist in scalp and blood during tofacitinib treatment, and relapse after treatment cessation may be partly explained by this persistence. Compared with normal scalp, lesional scalp had higher clonality and more expanded CD8+ clones, particularly in alopecia totalis/universalis, a pattern that suggests antigenic drive. Because the treated cohort was small and included a single nonresponder, larger studies are needed to assess links between baseline CD8+ expansion and response. Scalp TCR repertoire analysis is complicated because resident alphabeta T cells in normal human skin are also sequenced, whereas mouse skin is dominated by gammadelta T cells. Shared TCR sequences between patients were less evident than in mice, which may be partly attributable to HLA diversity in the patient population. With tofacitinib, both scalp clonality and the number of expanded CD8+ clones among the top 100 scalp clones went down significantly.

The junction carries 18 bases between V and J, which are trimmed by 0 bases and 2 bases respectively. The CDR3 sequence holds 18 residues, the cysteine and phenylalanine included. The read is trimmed to its CDR3 DNA, 54 bases read in frame from base 1. From a lookup of the germline V gene (reference sequence), CDR1 and CDR2 are MNHEY and SMNVEV. Interpreted using the paper, the time point label stands for: around 26 weeks on oral tofacitinib. The meaning of the sample's treatment or condition label: oral pan-JAK inhibitor, 5-10 mg twice daily. From alopecia areata patients, peripheral blood was collected along with lesional scalp punch biopsies. PBMCs were isolated by density centrifugation and stained for CD3, CD4 and CD8, and CD4+ and CD8+ T cells were sorted on a FACSAria. The library was made by the immunoSEQ multiplex PCR assay. RNA was extracted from all samples and reverse transcribed into cDNA as template for TCR sequencing. SuperScript III was used to make first-strand cDNA, primed with a 2:1 mix of oligo-dT and random hexamers. A synthetic immune receptor repertoire was used to measure amplification bias, and any remaining bias was corrected computationally. The original pipeline was this. After raw reads were preprocessed to remove errors, the CDR3 was defined following IMGT conventions as running from the conserved cysteine to phenylalanine. Clonality was computed by normalizing Shannon entropy by log2 of the number of productive unique TCRs and subtracting the result from 1. Whether each scalp clone was CD4 or CD8 was inferred by checking scalp TCRbeta sequences against the CD4 and CD8 repertoires from sorted blood. Here the immuneACCESS table is served through TCRdb, limited to in-frame sequences with V and J called. Missing clones are a known gap in these copies; in checked studies unresolved V genes cover under half, and the rest lacks a known reason. The V and J calls and the clone size are those of that table, but D and trimming were determined from the DNA. Across this sample there are about 110,000 clones, with roughly 84% seen only once. Over 20% of the sample is in the top ten clones.

The sequencing here drew on CD8+ T cells sorted from blood, taken at week 24, from a patient treated with tofacitinib. The rearrangement joined TRBV27 to TRBJ2-3; the best D guess is TRBD2, with 6 bases matching. This clonotype was obtained from a human donor with alopecia areata. The DNA reads TGTGCCAGCAGTTTATCCGCGGGGAGCCTGACTATCACAGATACGCAGTATTTT. This codes for CASSLSAGSLTITDTQYF.